The 22 T cell receptor beta chains below all came from one sample that was sequenced in a study of OX40 agonist ivuxolimab in advanced cancers. Sequenced by immunoSEQ multiplex PCR; TCRdb stores in-frame clones only, minus some. This table has about 52,000 clones, 90% to 95% appearing once. This sample comprised CD4+ or CD8+ T cells sorted from blood, obtained in a trial of the OX40 agonist ivuxolimab. Receptors were obtained from an adult with an advanced solid tumor such as melanoma, head and neck, liver or kidney cancer.

CDR3 protein: CASSQDLTPRQTGELFF. The CDR3 nucleotides read TGCGCCAGCAGCCAAGATCTGACCCCAAGGCAGACCGGGGAGCTGTTTTTT. The genes are TRBV4-1 and TRBJ2-2; D is unclear. Germline CDR1 and CDR2: MGHRA and YSYEKL. CDR3 length: 17 residues. Deletions cut 0 bases from V and 5 bases from J, with 16 bases between.

J is TRBJ2-3 and V is TRBV29-1; D not resolved. The CDR3 runs 15 residues. The germline CDR1 and CDR2 sequences are SQVTM and ANQGSEA. V was cut by 3 bases and J by 0 bases, with 13 bases left in between. CDR3 region: CSVDGTQSSTDTQYF. CDR3 nucleotides: TGCAGCGTTGATGGTACCCAATCAAGCACAGATACGCAGTATTTT.

The V call is TRBV2, the J call TRBJ2-1, with D possibly being TRBD2 (7 bases). The CDR3 spans 14 residues. The germline V gene has CDR1 SNHLY and CDR2 FYNNEI. V lost 9 bases, J lost 6 bases, and 18 bases lay in between. The CDR3 coding sequence is TGTGCCAGTAAGTTCGGGGGGCCAGGCAATGAGCAGTTCTTC. This translates into CASKFGGPGNEQFF.

The genes are TRBV19 and TRBJ2-7, with D possibly matching TRBD1 (5 bases). Germline CDR1 and CDR2: LNHDA and SQIVND (reference sequence). Trimming pared 8 bases from V and 2 bases from J, leaving 10 bases between. CDR3 size: 12 residues. The chain's CDR3 is CASSQGTYEQYF. The CDR3 DNA sequence: TGTGCCAGTTCGCAGGGAACCTACGAGCAGTACTTC.

In its sample, this clone was seen once. The CDR3 region is CASSVAGGRLNEQFF. In DNA form, the CDR3 reads TGTGCCAGCAGCGTAGCGGGGGGGAGGCTGAATGAGCAGTTCTTC. The chain couples TRBV9 to TRBJ2-1; TRBD2 matches at 8 bases. This CDR3 is built from 15 residues. Trimming removed 0 bases from V and 7 bases from J; junction bases left unmatched: 6. Germline CDR1 and CDR2: SGDLS and YYNGEE.

This clone was found once. The chain uses TRBV5-6 and TRBJ1-1, with a possible D match to TRBD1 (6 bases). The CDR3 is 14 residues long. V lost 2 bases and J lost 1, with 9 bases in between. Germline CDR1 reads SGHDT; CDR2 reads YYEEEE. The CDR3 bases are TGTGCCAGCAGCTTAGGACAGAGGAACACTGAAGCTTTCTTT. Amino acid sequence: CASSLGQRNTEAFF.

On this clone: The sample contains more than one DNA sequence encoding this CDR3. V is TRBV7-9 and J is TRBJ2-5; possibly TRBD1 for D (6 bases). CDR1 SEHNR and CDR2 FQNEAQ come from the germline V gene (reference sequence). This CDR3 comprises 13 residues. Trimming removed 5 bases at V and 1 base at J, with 8 bases between. DNA of the CDR3: TGTGCCAGCAGCCCGGACAGCCAAGAGACCCAGTACTTC. As protein: CASSPDSQETQYF.

CDR3 DNA sequence: TGTGCCAGCAGGTCGGGGTTTAGCAATCAGCCCCAGCATTTT. This sequence encodes CASRSGFSNQPQHF. The rearrangement uses TRBV7-8 and TRBJ1-5; D gene unclear. CDR1 SGHVS and CDR2 FQNEAQ come from the germline V gene. The CDR3 runs to 14 residues. V was shortened by 6 bases and J by 0 bases, with 9 bases between the two germline ends.

The chain is built from TRBV6-1 and TRBJ2-7, with D unclear. CDR3 length: 13 residues. Trimming left V 4 bases short and J 2 bases short, with 9 bases between. CDR1 and CDR2 from the germline V gene are MNHNS and SASEGT. CDR3 region: CASSGSAAYEQYF. The CDR3 bases are TGTGCCAGCAGTGGTTCGGCAGCCTACGAGCAGTACTTC.

The chain combines TRBV21-1 with TRBJ1-4; TRBD1, the D gene given by the table, was not confirmed from the DNA. TRBV21-1 is described as a pseudogene. The CDR3 is made up of 14 amino acids. The CDR3 loop reads CASSTMTPHEKLFF. The CDR3 DNA reads TGTGCCAGCAGCACGATGACACCTCATGAAAAACTGTTTTTT.

Written as DNA, the CDR3 is TGTGCCAGCAGTGACCTTAGCGGGATTAGCACAGATACGCAGTATTTT. Translated, it gives CASSDLSGISTDTQYF. V usage is TRBV6-1 and J usage is TRBJ2-3; 8 nucleotides align to TRBD2. The CDR3 loop spans 16 amino acids. V trimming: 3 bases; J trimming: 0 bases; junction bases outside the gene matches: 5. CDR1 and CDR2 (germline): MNHNS, SASEGT.

This chain connects TRBV7-9 to TRBJ2-2; TRBD2 matches 7 bases. Germline CDR1 and CDR2: SEHNR and FQNEAQ (reference sequence). The CDR3 sequence is 18 residues long. Trimming removed 6 bases from V and 5 bases from J; junction bases left unmatched: 18. The CDR3 coding sequence is TGTGCCAGCAGTTTCGAGCCGCGGGAGTGGGAATCAACCGGGGAGCTGTTTTTT. It yields the protein CASSFEPREWESTGELFF.

This clone is a singleton in its sample. The chain joins TRBV19 to TRBJ1-3, with D maybe TRBD1 (6 bases). Trimming removed 6 bases from V and 2 bases from J, with 8 bases in between. This CDR3 comprises 13 residues. Germline-derived CDR1 and CDR2 are LNHDA and SQIVND (reference sequence). CDR3 in amino acids: CASRDSTGNTIYF. In DNA, the CDR3 is TGTGCCAGTAGGGACAGCACTGGAAACACCATATATTTT.

The V and J genes are TRBV7-3 and TRBJ2-1, with 9 nucleotides matching TRBD2. Germline V CDR1 and CDR2: SGHTA, FQGTGA. V shed 5 bases, J shed 2 bases, and the junction held 4 bases outside the gene matches. The CDR3 length is 15 residues. The CDR3 bases are TGTGCCAGCAGCGGTAGCGGGGGCCCCTACAATGAGCAGTTCTTC. This gives the protein CASSGSGGPYNEQFF.

This clone has just one count. The chain has TRBV2 and TRBJ1-2, with D possibly TRBD1 on 5 matching bases. The CDR3 is 15 residues long. Germline V gene lookup returns CDR1 SNHLY and CDR2 FYNNEI. The V end was cut by 0 bases, the J end by 4 bases, with 12 bases between. CDR3 sequence (DNA): TGTGCCAGCAGTGAAGCGCAAGGGACGGTCTATGGCTACACCTTC. Translated, it gives CASSEAQGTVYGYTF.

This chain joins TRBV4-2 and TRBJ2-3; TRBD2 matches 9 bases. Germline-derived CDR1 and CDR2 are LGHNA and YNFKEQ. V trimming: 0 bases; J trimming: 4 bases; junction bases outside the gene matches: 11. CDR3 size: 18 residues. CDR3 sequence (DNA): TGTGCCAGCAGCCAAGACACGCTAGCAGCGGGAGGCGCAGATACGCAGTATTTT. It codes for CASSQDTLAAGGADTQYF.

This rearrangement joins TRBV9 to TRBJ2-1; 7 bases agree with TRBD2. CDR1 and CDR2 from the germline V gene are SGDLS and YYNGEE. Trimming took 3 bases from V and 0 from J; bases not matched to a gene: 6. This CDR3 has 16 amino acids. DNA of the CDR3: TGTGCCAGCAGCGCCCCTAGCGGAAGCTCCTACAATGAGCAGTTCTTC. Its protein product is CASSAPSGSSYNEQFF.

The chain couples TRBV9 to TRBJ2-1; the match to TRBD2 covers 11 bases. The CDR3 length is 15 residues. Per the germline V gene, CDR1 is SGDLS and CDR2 is YYNGEE. V trimming: 1 base; J trimming: 7 bases; junction bases outside the gene matches: 4. CDR3: CASSVRSGRGNEQFF. The CDR3 region has the DNA TGTGCCAGCAGCGTACGTAGCGGGAGGGGAAATGAGCAGTTCTTC. The variable domain in full, completed from reference TRBV9 and TRBJ2-1, reads DSGVTQTPKHLITATGQRVTLRCSPRSGDLSVYWYQQSLDQGLQFLIQYYNGEERAKGNILERFSAQQFPDLHSELNLSSLELGDSALYFCASSVRSGRGNEQFFGPGTRLTVL.

The chain has TRBV7-9 and TRBJ2-5, with 8 positions matching TRBD1. This CDR3 spans 14 amino acids. Trimming at V came to 1 base and at J to 5 bases, leaving 3 bases not matched to a gene. Per the germline V gene, CDR1 is SEHNR and CDR2 is FQNEAQ (reference sequence). Here the CDR3 reads CASSLGTGYETQYF. The CDR3 bases are TGTGCCAGCAGCTTAGGGACAGGGTACGAGACCCAGTACTTC.

This chain links TRBV28 with TRBJ2-5; 8 positions match TRBD2. The CDR3 is 15 amino acids. Germline CDR1 is MDHEN and CDR2 is SYDVKM. V dropped 4 bases and J dropped 4; count of bases not matched to a gene: 8. The CDR3 is CASSSPGGPRETQYF. The CDR3 nucleotides are TGTGCCAGCAGTTCCCCGGGAGGGCCGAGAGAGACCCAGTACTTC.

This clone was seen only once. The gene calls are TRBV4-1 and TRBJ1-2; D might be TRBD1 (5 bases). CDR1 and CDR2 from the germline V gene are MGHRA and YSYEKL. The V end lost 0 bases, the J end lost 5 bases, and 13 bases lay between the germline ends. This CDR3 is built from 15 residues. Here the CDR3 reads CASSQDLGEQYGYTF. For the CDR3, the DNA is TGCGCCAGCAGCCAAGATTTGGGGGAGCAATATGGCTACACCTTC.

CDR3 protein: CASSLDSGRVAGELFF. The DNA of the CDR3 is TGTGCCAGCAGTCTCGATAGCGGGAGGGTGGCAGGGGAGCTGTTTTTT. The V gene is TRBV27, the J gene TRBJ2-2; 11 bases line up with TRBD2. The CDR3 runs 16 residues. Germline V CDR1 and CDR2: MNHEY, SMNVEV (reference sequence). The junction had 10 bases not matched to a gene; V was cut back by 5 bases and J by 8 bases.